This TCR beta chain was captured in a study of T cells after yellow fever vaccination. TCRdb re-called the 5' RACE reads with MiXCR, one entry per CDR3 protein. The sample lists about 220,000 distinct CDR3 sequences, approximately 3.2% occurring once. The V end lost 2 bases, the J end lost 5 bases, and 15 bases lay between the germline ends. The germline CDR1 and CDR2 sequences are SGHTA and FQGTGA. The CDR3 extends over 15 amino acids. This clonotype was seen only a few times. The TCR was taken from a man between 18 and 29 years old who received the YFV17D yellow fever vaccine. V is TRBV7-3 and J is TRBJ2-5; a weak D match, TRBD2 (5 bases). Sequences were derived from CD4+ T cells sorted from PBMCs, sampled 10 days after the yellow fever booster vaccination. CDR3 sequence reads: CASSLSDARGETQYF. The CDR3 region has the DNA TGTGCCAGCAGCTTATCGGACGCCAGAGGGGAGACCCAGTACTTC.